What follows describes a single T cell receptor (beta chain). The antigen remains unidentified. The data stem from a study of CD8+ T cells in alopecia areata. Findings and limits, study-wide: Expanded CD8+ clones among the top 100, as well as scalp clonality, were significantly decreased by tofacitinib.

This CDR3 comprises 15 residues. V shed 4 bases, J shed 3 bases, and the junction held 5 bases outside the gene matches. Germline V gene lookup returns CDR1 SGHRS and CDR2 YFSETQ. The treatment here: oral pan-JAK inhibitor, 5-10 mg twice daily. Investigators sorted PBMCs to obtain both CD4+ and CD8+ T cells. Extraction and reverse transcription of RNA yielded cDNA as the sequencing template. Generated by immunoSEQ multiplex PCR, the TCRdb table keeps only in-frame clones and is missing some. The profile shows 150,000 to 200,000 clones, roughly three fifths of them singletons. The receptor's source is a human donor with alopecia areata. Source: CD4+ T cells sorted from blood, taken at approximately week 49, from a patient treated with tofacitinib. The rearrangement joins TRBV5-1 to TRBJ2-1; 9 positions match TRBD1. The CDR3 DNA is TGCGCCAGCAGCAGAGGACAGGGGCGCTACAATGAGCAGTTCTTC. Translated, it gives CASSRGQGRYNEQFF.